This T cell receptor beta chain was profiled in a study of blood T cell repertoires in COVID-19. TCRdb's table, derived via immunoSEQ multiplex PCR, lists solely in-frame clones and lacks some. The sample carries 250,000 to 300,000 clones, approximately 81% recorded once. CDR1 is SGDLS and CDR2 is YYNGEE in the germline V gene. CDR3 length: 14 residues. The J segment lost 2 bases and the V segment lost 5 bases, leaving 4 bases of the junction unmatched. The chain has TRBV9 and TRBJ2-5; TRBD2 agrees at 9 bases. This receptor was obtained from a woman aged 45-60 years who had been exposed to COVID-19. Sample: PBMCs or T cells enriched from blood (not recorded which). The CDR3 sequence: CASSPSGVQETQYF. CDR3 bases: TGTGCCAGCAGTCCTAGCGGGGTACAAGAGACCCAGTACTTC. Complete variable domain (other parts from reference TRBV9 and TRBJ2-5): DSGVTQTPKHLITATGQRVTLRCSPRSGDLSVYWYQQSLDQGLQFLIQYYNGEERAKGNILERFSAQQFPDLHSELNLSSLELGDSALYFCASSPSGVQETQYFGPGTRLLVL.